This section outlines one TCR beta chain sequence together with its context. Its specificity is not known. RNA transcripts yielded amplified TCR beta CDR3 regions. HTBI primers were used for first-round RT-PCR of the TCR CDR3. Each CDR3 protein is one row after TCRdb ran MiXCR on the multiplex PCR reads. The sample lists some 400,000 distinct CDR3 sequences, 13% seen once, with less than 25% in the top ten. The data derive from a study of T cells in Graves' hyperthyroidism and ophthalmopathy. Findings of the study overall: Stable hyperthyroidism was separated from ophthalmopathy by a model based on 13 V-J features. Most clonotypes expanded in thyroid above 0.001 were likewise present in blood.

A roughly 9.3 ml volume of fresh peripheral blood provided the PBMCs. The receptor was derived from a man aged 25-45 years with Graves' hyperthyroidism that later progressed to Graves' ophthalmopathy. Sequenced input: blood.

The CDR3 spells CASIKRDSAEQYF. The CDR3 DNA reads as TGTGCCAGCATAAAACGGGATTCGGCCGAGCAGTACTTC. The chain has TRBV6-1 and TRBJ2-7, with D perhaps matching TRBD2 (5 bases). The germline V and J ends were trimmed by 7 bases and 6 bases, with 16 bases remaining between them. CDR3 length equals 13 residues. CDR1 is MNHNS, CDR2 SASEGT, per germline.